Sequencing of this T cell receptor (beta chain) was carried out in a study of Graves' ophthalmopathy and Graves' hyperthyroidism. A note on this clonotype: Its antigen remains unidentified.

RNA transcripts served as template for amplifying TCR beta CDR3 sequences. HTBI primers were used in a first-round RT-PCR, which preceded a second-round multiplex PCR. TCRdb re-called the multiplex PCR reads through MiXCR, storing one row per CDR3 protein. The data show hundreds of thousands of distinct CDR3 sequences, roughly two fifths seen once. CDR1 and CDR2 (germline): MNHNS, SASEGT. The CDR3 is 14 amino acids. Trimming removed 3 bases from V and 8 bases from J, with 13 bases in between. All donors with ophthalmopathy were recorded as having moderate-to-severe activity, CAS ≥3, NOSPECS ≥4 and a duration under 3 months. Clinical symptoms, serum thyroxine, TRAb, thyroid ultrasound and orbital computed tomography formed the basis of diagnosis. General study points: Ophthalmopathy could be told apart from stable hyperthyroidism by a 13-signature model (87.88% sensitivity, about 81% specificity). Detected in blood as well were most expanded thyroid clonotypes with frequency above 0.001.

This rearrangement joins TRBV6-1 to TRBJ1-4; possibly TRBD1 for D (5 bases). The clonotype was recovered from an adult man with Graves' ophthalmopathy. Sequencing input: peripheral blood. Written as DNA, the CDR3 is TGTGCCAGCAGTGACCTCCGGGACCGAGAAAAACTGTTTTTT. Amino acids: CASSDLRDREKLFF.